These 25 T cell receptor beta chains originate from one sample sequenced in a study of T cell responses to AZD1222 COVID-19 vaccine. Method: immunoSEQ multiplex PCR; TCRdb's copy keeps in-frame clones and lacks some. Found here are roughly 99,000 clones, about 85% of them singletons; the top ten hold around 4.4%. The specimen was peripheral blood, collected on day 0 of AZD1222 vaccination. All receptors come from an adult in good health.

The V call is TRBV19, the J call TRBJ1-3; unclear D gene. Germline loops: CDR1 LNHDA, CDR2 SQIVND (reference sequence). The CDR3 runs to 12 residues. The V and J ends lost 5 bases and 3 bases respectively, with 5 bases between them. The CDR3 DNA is TGTGCCAGTAGTGCTATTGGAAACACCATATATTTT. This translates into CASSAIGNTIYF.

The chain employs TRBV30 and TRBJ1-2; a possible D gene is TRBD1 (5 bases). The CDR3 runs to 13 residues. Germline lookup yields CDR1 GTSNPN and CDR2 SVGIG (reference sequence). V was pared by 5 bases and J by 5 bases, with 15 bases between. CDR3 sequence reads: CAWGTFLPYGYTF. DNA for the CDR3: TGTGCCTGGGGGACTTTCCTGCCTTATGGCTACACCTTC. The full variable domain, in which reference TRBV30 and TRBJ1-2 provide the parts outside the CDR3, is SQTIHQWPATLVQPVGSPLSLECTVEGTSNPNLYWYRQAAGRGLQLLFYSVGIGQISSEVPQNLSASRPQDRQFILSSKKLLLSDSGFYLCAWGTFLPYGYTFGSGTRLTVV.

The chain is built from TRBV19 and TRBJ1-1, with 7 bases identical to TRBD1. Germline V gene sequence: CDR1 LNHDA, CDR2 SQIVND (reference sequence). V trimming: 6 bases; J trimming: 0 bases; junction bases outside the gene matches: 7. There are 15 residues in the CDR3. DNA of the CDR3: TGTGCCAGTAGCCTGCGGACAGGTTTGAACACTGAAGCTTTCTTT. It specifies CASSLRTGLNTEAFF.

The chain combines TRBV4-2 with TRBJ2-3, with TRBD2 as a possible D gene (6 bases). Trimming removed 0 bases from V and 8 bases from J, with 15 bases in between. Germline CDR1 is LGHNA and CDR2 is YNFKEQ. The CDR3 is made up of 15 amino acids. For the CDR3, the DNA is TGTGCCAGCAGCCAAGAAAAAACCGGGGGAGTTACGCAGTATTTT. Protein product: CASSQEKTGGVTQYF.

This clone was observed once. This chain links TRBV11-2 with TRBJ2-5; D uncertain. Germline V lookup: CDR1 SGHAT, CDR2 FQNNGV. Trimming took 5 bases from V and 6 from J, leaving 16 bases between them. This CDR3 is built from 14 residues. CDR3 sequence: CASSRTSRGQTQYF. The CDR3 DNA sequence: TGTGCCAGCAGCCGGACCTCCCGAGGTCAGACCCAGTACTTC.

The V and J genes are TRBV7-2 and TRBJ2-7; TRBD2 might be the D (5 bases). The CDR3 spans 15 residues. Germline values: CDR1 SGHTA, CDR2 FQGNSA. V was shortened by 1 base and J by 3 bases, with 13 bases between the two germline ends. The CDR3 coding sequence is TGTGCCAGCAGCTTAGGGGAATGGACTTTCTACGAGCAGTACTTC. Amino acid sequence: CASSLGEWTFYEQYF.

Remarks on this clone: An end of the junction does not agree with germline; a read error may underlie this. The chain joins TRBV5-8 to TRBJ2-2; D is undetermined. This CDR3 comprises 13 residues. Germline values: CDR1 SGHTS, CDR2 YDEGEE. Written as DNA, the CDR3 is TGTGCCAGCAGCCAAAGGAACACTGGGGAGCTGTTTTTT. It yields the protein CASSQRNTGELFF.

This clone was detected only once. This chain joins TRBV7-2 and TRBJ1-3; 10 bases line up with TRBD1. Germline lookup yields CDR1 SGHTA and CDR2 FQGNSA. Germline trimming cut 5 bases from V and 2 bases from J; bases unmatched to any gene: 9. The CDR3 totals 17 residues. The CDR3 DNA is TGTGCCAGCAGCCCCCGGAGGGGGACAGGGGCTGGAAACACCATATATTTT. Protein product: CASSPRRGTGAGNTIYF.

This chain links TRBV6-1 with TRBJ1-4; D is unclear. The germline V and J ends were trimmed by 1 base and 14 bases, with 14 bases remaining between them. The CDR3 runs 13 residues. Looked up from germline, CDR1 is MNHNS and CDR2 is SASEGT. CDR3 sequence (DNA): TGTGCCAGCAGTGAAGTCGGTAGAATATCCCTGTTTTTT. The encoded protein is CASSEVGRISLFF.

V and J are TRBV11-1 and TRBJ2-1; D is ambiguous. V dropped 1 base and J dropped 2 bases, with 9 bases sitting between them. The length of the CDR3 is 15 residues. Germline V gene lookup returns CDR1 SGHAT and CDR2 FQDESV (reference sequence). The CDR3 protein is CASSLDLKTYNEQFF. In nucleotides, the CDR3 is TGTGCCAGCAGCTTAGACTTGAAGACCTACAATGAGCAGTTCTTC.

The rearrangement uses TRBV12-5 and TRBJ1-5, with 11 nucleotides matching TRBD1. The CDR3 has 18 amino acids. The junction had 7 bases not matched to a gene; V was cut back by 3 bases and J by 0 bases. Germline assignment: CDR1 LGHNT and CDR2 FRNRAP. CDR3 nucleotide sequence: TGTGCTAGTGGTTTCCGGGACAGGGGGTCATCTAGCAATCAGCCCCAGCATTTT. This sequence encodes CASGFRDRGSSSNQPQHF. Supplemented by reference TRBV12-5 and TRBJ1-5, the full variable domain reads DARVTQTPRHKVTEMGQEVTMRCQPILGHNTVFWYRQTMMQGLELLAYFRNRAPLDDSGMPKDRFSAEMPDATLATLKIQPSEPRDSAVYFCASGFRDRGSSSNQPQHFGDGTRLSIL.

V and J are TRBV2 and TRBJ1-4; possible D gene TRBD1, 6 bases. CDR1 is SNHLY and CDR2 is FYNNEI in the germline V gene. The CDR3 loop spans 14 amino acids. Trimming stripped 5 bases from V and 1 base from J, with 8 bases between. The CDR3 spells CASSRTETNEKLFF. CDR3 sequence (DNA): TGTGCCAGCAGTCGGACAGAAACTAATGAAAAACTGTTTTTT. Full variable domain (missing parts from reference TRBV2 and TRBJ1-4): EPEVTQTPSHQVTQMGQEVILRCVPISNHLYFYWYRQILGQKVEFLVSFYNNEISEKSEIFDDQFSVERPDGSNFTLKIRSTKLEDSAMYFCASSRTETNEKLFFGSGTQLSVL.

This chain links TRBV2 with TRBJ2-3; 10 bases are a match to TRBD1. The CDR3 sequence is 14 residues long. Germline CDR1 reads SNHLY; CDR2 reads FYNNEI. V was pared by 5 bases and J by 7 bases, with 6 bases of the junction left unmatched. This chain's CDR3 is CASSSGTGEHTQYF. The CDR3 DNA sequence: TGTGCCAGCAGTTCCGGGACAGGGGAGCATACGCAGTATTTT.

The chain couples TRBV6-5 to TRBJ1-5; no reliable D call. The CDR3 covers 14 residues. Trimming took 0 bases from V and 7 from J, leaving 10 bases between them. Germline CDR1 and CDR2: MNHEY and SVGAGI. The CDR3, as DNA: TGTGCCAGCAGTTACTCGAGTAGCGGACAGCCCCAGCATTTT. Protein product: CASSYSSSGQPQHF.

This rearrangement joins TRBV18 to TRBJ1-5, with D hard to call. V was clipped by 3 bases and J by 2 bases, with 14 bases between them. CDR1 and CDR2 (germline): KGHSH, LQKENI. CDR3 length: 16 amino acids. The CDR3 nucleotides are TGTGCCAGCTCACCTGTACAACCCTGGGGCAATCAGCCCCAGCATTTT. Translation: CASSPVQPWGNQPQHF. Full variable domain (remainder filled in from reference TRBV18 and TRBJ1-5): NAGVMQNPRHLVRRRGQEARLRCSPMKGHSHVYWYRQLPEEGLKFMVYLQKENIIDESGMPKERFSAEFPKEGPSILRIQQVVRGDSAAYFCASSPVQPWGNQPQHFGDGTRLSIL.

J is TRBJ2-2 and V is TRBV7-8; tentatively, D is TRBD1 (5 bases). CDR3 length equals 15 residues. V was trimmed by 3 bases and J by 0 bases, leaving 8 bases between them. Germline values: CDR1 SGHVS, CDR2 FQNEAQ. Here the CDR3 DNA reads TGTGCCAGCAGCTTGGGGCCCCCGAACACCGGGGAGCTGTTTTTT. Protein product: CASSLGPPNTGELFF.

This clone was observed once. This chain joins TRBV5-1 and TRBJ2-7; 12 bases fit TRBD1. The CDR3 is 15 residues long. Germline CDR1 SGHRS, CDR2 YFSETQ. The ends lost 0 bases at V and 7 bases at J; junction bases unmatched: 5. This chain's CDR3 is CASSLAGQGAGEQYF. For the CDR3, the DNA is TGCGCCAGCAGCTTGGCGGGACAGGGGGCGGGTGAGCAGTACTTC.

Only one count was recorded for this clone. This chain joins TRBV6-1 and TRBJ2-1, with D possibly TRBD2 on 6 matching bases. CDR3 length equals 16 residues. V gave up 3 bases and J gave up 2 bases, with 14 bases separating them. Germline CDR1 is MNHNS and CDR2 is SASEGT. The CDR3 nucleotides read TGTGCCAGCAGTGATGCGGGACGGGCCGCCTACAATGAGCAGTTCTTC. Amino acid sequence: CASSDAGRAAYNEQFF.

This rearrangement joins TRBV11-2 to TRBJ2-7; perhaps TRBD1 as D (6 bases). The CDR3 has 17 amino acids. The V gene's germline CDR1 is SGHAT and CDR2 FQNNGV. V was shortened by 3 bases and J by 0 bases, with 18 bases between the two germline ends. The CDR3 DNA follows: TGTGCCAGCAGCTTCCCCGTACGACAGGCGAGCTCCTACGAGCAGTACTTC. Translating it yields CASSFPVRQASSYEQYF.

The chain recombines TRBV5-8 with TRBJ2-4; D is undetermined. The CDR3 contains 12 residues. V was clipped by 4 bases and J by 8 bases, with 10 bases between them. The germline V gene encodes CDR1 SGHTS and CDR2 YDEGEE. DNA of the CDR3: TGTGCCAGCAGCGGAGTTGGCGACATTCAGTACTTC. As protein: CASSGVGDIQYF.

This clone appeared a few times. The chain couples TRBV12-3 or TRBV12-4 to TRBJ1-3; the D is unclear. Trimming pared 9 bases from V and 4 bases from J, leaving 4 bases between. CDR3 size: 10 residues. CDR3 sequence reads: CASTGNTIYF. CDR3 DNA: TGTGCCAGTACCGGAAACACCATATATTTT.

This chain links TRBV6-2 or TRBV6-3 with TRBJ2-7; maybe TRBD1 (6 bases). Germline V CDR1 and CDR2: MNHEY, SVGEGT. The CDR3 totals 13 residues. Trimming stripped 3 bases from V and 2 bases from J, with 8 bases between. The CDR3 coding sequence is TGTGCCAGCAGTTATCAGGGGACCTACGAGCAGTACTTC. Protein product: CASSYQGTYEQYF.

The CDR3 DNA follows: TGTGCCAGCAGCCAAAGGAGACTCACTGGGGCTGAGACCCAGTACTTC. Protein sequence: CASSQRRLTGAETQYF. V usage is TRBV14 and J usage is TRBJ2-5, with D tentatively TRBD1 (5 bases). This CDR3 is built from 16 residues. V was clipped by 2 bases and J by 5 bases, with 18 bases between them. Looked up from germline, CDR1 is SGHDN and CDR2 is FVKESK.

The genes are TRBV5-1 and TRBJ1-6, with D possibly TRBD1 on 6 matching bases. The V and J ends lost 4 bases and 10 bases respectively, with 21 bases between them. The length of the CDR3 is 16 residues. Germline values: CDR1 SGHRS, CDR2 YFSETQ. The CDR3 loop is CASSPNSLGGWSPLHF. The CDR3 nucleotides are TGCGCCAGCAGCCCCAACTCCCTGGGGGGCTGGTCACCCCTCCACTTT.

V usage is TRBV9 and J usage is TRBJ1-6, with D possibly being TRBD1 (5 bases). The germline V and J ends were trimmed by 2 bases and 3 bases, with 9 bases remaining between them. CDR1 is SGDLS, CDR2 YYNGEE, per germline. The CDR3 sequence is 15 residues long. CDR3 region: CASSVGGDYNSPLHF. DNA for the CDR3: TGTGCCAGCAGCGTTGGGGGGGACTATAATTCACCCCTCCACTTT. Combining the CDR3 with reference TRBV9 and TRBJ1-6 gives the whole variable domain DSGVTQTPKHLITATGQRVTLRCSPRSGDLSVYWYQQSLDQGLQFLIQYYNGEERAKGNILERFSAQQFPDLHSELNLSSLELGDSALYFCASSVGGDYNSPLHFGNGTRLTVT.